This T cell receptor beta chain was recovered during a study of control samples from healthy donors and cancer patients. Produced via immunoSEQ multiplex PCR; TCRdb's table is partial and in-frame only. The sample holds about 170,000 clones, roughly 93% seen once. CDR1 is GTSNPN and CDR2 is SVGIG in the germline V gene (reference sequence). This CDR3 is 16 amino acids long. The V gene end was trimmed by 3 bases and the J gene end by 3 bases; junction bases not matched to a gene: 6. This rearrangement joins TRBV30 to TRBJ2-1; 12 bases agree with TRBD2. This sequence was found in an older woman in good health. The sequencing input was blood. CDR3 in DNA: TGTGCCTGGAGCCTAATGACTAGCGGGAGCTACAATGAGCAGTTCTTC. It yields the protein CAWSLMTSGSYNEQFF.